A selection of T cell receptor beta chains follows, all from one sample in a study of T-cell reconstitution after alpha-beta-depleted transplantation in children. TCRdb re-called the PCR reads with MiXCR, one entry per CDR3 protein. The sample shows about 240,000 distinct CDR3 sequences, around 25% of them seen only once. The sequences come from PBMCs, collected before TCRalphabeta/CD19-depleted stem cell transplant. These receptors originate from a girl aged 2-10 years with Fanconi anemia, due to receive a stem cell transplant. The CDR3 runs from the conserved cysteine through the conserved F or W.

TRBV5-1	TRBJ2-5	CASSWQGAQETQYF
TRBV29-1	TRBJ2-3	CSLVRTSTDTQYF
TRBV29-1	TRBJ2-1	CSGERGGLEQFF
TRBV20-1	TRBJ1-1	CSARDAGPAEAFF
TRBV7-6	TRBJ2-3	CASSLGSPNTQYF
TRBV12-3/TRBV12-4	TRBJ2-2	CASSRMGQGAAGELFF
TRBV6-1	TRBJ2-3	CASSEGWRGVSTDTQYF
TRBV29-1	TRBJ2-3	CSVEPGHDSFTDTQYF
TRBV12-3/TRBV12-4	TRBJ2-3	CASSLRTGPSTDTQYF
TRBV6-6	TRBJ1-3	CASSYGSGNTIYF
TRBV4-2	TRBJ2-1	CASSYGTSINNEQFF
TRBV2	TRBJ2-1	CASTKPGPLGNEQFF
TRBV20-1	TRBJ1-5	CSALGFSTLSNQPQHF
TRBV12-3/TRBV12-4	TRBJ2-5	CASSLVNGGPGETQYF
TRBV29-1	TRBJ1-2	CSVEGQGAYGYTF
TRBV7-2	TRBJ2-3	CASSLVWGRGTDTQYF
TRBV7-7	TRBJ2-1	CASSPRGIAWVGEQFF
TRBV29-1	TRBJ2-7	CSVDGGSLSYEQYF
TRBV28	TRBJ1-1	CASSIPSLGNTEAFF
TRBV9	TRBJ2-7	CASSVGQSSYEQYF